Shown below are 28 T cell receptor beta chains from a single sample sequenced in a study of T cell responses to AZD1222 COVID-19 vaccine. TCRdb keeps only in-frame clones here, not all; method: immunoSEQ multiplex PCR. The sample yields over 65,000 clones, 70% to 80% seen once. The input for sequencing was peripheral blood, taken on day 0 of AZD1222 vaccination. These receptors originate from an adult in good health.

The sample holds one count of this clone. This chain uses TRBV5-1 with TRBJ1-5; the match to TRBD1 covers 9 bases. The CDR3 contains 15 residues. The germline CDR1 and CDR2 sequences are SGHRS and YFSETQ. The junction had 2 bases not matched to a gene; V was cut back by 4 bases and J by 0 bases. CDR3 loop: CASSRTGDSNQPQHF. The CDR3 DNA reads TGCGCCAGCAGCAGGACAGGGGATAGCAATCAGCCCCAGCATTTT.

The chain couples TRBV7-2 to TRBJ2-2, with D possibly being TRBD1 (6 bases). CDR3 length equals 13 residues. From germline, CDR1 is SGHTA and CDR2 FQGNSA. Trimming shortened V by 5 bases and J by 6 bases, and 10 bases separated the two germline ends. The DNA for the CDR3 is TGTGCCAGCAGCCCGCGACAGGCCGGGGAGCTGTTTTTT. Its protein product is CASSPRQAGELFF.

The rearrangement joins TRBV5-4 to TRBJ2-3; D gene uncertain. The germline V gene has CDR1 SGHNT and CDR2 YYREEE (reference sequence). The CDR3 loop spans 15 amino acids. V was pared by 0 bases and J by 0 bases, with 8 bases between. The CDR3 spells CASSLDPLSTDTQYF. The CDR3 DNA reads TGTGCCAGCAGCTTGGACCCCCTTAGCACAGATACGCAGTATTTT.

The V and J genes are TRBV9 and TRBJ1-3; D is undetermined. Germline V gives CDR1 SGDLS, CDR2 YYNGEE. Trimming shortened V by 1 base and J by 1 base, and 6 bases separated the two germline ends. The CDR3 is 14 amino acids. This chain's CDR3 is CASSVWGSGNTIYF. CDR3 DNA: TGTGCCAGCAGCGTATGGGGTTCTGGAAACACCATATATTTT.

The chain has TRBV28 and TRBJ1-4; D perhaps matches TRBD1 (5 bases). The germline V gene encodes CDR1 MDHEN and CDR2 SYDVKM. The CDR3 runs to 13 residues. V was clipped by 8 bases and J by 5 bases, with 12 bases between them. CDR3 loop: CASGGWGNEKLFF. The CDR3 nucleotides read TGTGCCAGCGGAGGGTGGGGGAATGAAAAACTGTTTTTT.

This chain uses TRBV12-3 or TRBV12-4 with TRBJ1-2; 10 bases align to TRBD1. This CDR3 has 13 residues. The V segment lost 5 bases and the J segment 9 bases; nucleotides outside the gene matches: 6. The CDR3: CASSGGQGESYTF. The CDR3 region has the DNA TGTGCCAGCAGTGGCGGACAGGGGGAGAGCTACACCTTC.

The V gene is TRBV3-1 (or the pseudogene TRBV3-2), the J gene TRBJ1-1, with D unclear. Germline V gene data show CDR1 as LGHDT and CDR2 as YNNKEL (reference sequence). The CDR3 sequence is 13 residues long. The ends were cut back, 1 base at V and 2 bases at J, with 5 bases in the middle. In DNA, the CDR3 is TGTGCCAGCAGCCAAGGCCCAAACACTGAAGCTTTCTTT. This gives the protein CASSQGPNTEAFF.

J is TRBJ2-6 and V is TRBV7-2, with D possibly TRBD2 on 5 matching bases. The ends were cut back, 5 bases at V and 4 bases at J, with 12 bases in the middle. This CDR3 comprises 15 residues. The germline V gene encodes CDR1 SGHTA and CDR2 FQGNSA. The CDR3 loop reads CASSGRTPGANVLTF. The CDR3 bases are TGTGCCAGCAGCGGTCGGACTCCCGGGGCCAACGTCCTGACTTTC.

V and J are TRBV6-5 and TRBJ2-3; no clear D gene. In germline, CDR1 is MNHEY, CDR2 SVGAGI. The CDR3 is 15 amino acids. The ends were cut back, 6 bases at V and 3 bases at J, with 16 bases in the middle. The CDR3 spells CASRRTVVSTDTQYF. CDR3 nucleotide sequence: TGTGCCAGCAGGAGGACGGTCGTTTCAACAGATACGCAGTATTTT.

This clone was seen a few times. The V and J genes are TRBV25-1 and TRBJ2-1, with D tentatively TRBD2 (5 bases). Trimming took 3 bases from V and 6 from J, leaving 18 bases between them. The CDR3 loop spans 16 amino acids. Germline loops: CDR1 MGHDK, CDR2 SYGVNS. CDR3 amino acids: CASSDVGNPLSNEQFF. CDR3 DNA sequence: TGTGCCAGCAGTGATGTCGGGAACCCCCTTTCCAATGAGCAGTTCTTC.

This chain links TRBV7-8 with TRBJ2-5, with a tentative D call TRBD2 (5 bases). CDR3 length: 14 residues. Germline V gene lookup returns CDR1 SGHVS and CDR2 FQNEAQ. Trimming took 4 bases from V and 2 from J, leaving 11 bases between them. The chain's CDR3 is CASSSSVAQETQYF. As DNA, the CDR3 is TGTGCCAGCAGCTCCTCGGTAGCGCAAGAGACCCAGTACTTC.

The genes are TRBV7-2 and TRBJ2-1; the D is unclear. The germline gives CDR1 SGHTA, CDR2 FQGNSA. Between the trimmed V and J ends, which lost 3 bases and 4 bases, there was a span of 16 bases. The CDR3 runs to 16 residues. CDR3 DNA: TGTGCCAGCAGCTTGCGTACGGTTTGGGCTTACAATGAGCAGTTCTTC. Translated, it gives CASSLRTVWAYNEQFF.

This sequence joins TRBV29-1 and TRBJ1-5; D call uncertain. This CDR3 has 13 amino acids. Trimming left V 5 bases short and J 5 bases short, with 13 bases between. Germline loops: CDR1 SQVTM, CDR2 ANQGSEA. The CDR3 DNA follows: TGCAGCGTTTCGGACGGTTCGCATCAGCCCCAGCATTTT. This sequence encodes CSVSDGSHQPQHF.

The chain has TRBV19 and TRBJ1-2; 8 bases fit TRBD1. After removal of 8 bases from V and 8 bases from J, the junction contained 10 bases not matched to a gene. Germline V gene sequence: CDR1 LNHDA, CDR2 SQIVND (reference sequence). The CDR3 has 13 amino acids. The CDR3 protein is CASSDRGDWGYTF. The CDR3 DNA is TGTGCCAGTTCCGACAGGGGAGACTGGGGCTACACCTTC.

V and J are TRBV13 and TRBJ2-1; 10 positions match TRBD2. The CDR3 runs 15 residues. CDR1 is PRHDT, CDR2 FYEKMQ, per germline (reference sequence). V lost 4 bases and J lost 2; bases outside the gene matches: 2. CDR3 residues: CASSSGLAAYNEQFF. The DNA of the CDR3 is TGTGCCAGCAGCTCTGGACTAGCGGCCTACAATGAGCAGTTCTTC.

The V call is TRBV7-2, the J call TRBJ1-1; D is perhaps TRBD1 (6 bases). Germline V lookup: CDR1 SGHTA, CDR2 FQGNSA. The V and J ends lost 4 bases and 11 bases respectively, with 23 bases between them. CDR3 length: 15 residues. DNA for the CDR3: TGTGCCAGCAGCTCCAGCCCATCGGACAGCTGGGAGGCTTTCTTT. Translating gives CASSSSPSDSWEAFF.

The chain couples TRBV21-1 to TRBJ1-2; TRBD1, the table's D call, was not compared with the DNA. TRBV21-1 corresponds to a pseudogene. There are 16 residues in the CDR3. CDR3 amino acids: CASSKEGAEDSYGYTF. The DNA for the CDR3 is TGTGCCAGCAGCAAAGAGGGGGCTGAGGATAGCTATGGCTACACCTTC.

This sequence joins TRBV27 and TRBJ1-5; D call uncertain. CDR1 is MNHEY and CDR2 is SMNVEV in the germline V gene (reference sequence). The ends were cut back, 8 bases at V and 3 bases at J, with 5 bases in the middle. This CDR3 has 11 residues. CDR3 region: CASGFNQPQHF. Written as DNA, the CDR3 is TGTGCCAGCGGATTCAATCAGCCCCAGCATTTT.

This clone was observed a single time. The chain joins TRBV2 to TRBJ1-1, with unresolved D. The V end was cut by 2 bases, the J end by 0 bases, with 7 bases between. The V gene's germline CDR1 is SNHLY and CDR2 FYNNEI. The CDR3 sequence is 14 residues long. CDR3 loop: CASSERVMNTEAFF. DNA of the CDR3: TGTGCCAGCAGTGAAAGGGTTATGAACACTGAAGCTTTCTTT.

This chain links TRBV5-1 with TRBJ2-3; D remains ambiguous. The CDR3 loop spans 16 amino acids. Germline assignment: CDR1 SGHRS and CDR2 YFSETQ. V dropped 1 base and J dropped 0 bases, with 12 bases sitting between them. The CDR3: CASSLHGVGSTDTQYF. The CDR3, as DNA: TGCGCCAGCAGCTTGCACGGTGTGGGGAGCACAGATACGCAGTATTTT.

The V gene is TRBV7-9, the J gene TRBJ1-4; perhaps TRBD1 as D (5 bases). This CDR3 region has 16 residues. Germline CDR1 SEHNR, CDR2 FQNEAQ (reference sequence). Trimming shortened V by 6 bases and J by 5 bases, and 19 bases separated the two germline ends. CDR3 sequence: CASSLGTGLSNEKLFF. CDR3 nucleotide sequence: TGTGCCAGCAGTTTGGGGACCGGTCTGAGCAATGAAAAACTGTTTTTT.

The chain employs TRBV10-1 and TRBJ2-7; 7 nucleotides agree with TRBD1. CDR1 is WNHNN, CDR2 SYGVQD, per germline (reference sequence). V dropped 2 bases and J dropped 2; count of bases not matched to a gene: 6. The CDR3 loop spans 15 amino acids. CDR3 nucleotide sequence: TGCGCCAGCAGTGAGACGACAGGGTTCACCTACGAGCAGTACTTC. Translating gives CASSETTGFTYEQYF.

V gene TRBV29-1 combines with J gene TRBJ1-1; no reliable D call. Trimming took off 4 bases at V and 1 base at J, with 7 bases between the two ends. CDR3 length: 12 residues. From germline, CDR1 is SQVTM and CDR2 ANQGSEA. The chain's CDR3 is CSVAKTNTEAFF. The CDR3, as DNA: TGCAGCGTTGCAAAGACGAACACTGAAGCTTTCTTT. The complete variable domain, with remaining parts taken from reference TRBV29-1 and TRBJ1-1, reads SAVISQKPSRDICQRGTSLTIQCQVDSQVTMMFWYRQQPGQSLTLIATANQGSEATYESGFVIDKFPISRPNLTFSTLTVSNMSPEDSSIYLCSVAKTNTEAFFGQGTRLTVV.

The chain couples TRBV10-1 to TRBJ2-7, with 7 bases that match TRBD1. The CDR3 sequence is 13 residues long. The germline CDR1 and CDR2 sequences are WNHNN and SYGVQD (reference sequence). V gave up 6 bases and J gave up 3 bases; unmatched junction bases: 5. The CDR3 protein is CASRQGSFYEQYF. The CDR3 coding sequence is TGCGCCAGCAGACAGGGGTCGTTCTACGAGCAGTACTTC.

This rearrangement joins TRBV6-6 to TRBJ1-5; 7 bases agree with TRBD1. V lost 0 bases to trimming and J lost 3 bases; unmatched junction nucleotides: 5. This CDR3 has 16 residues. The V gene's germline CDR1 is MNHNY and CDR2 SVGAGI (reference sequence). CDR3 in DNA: TGTGCCAGCAGTTACTCACAGGGGCTAGACAATCAGCCCCAGCATTTT. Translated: CASSYSQGLDNQPQHF.

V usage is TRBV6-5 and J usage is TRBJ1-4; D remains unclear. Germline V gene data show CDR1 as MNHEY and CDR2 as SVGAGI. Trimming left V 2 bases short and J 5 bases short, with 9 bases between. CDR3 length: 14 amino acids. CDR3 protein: CASSYTPWNEKLFF. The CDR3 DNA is TGTGCCAGCAGTTACACGCCCTGGAATGAAAAACTGTTTTTT.

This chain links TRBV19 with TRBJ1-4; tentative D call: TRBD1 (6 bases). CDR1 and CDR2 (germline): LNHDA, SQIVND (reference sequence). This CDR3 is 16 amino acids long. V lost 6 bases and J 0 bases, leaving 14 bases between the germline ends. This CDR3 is CASSAAAGATNEKLFF. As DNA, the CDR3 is TGTGCCAGTAGCGCAGCCGCAGGGGCAACTAATGAAAAACTGTTTTTT.

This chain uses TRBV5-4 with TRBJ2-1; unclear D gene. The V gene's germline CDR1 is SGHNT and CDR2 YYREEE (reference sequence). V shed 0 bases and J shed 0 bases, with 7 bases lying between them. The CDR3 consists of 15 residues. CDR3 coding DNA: TGTGCCAGCAGCTTGGCGTTAACCTCCTACAATGAGCAGTTCTTC. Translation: CASSLALTSYNEQFF.